This T cell receptor (beta chain) was obtained from a study of blood T cells in healthy people across ages. Peripheral blood, roughly 11 milliliters per donor, was collected. Every sample yielded at least 7 million isolated PBMCs. The extraction recovered at least 5.5 micrograms of total RNA per sample. Study-wide results and limits: Naive CD4+ cell counts and diversity both ran higher in long-lived than in aged donors.

Using a J-beta primer mix together with a sample-barcoded 5' primer, a second PCR was run for about 7 to 12 cycles. TCRdb re-called the 5' RACE reads through MiXCR, storing one row per CDR3 protein. The sample holds 1.4 million or so distinct CDR3 sequences, 42% seen once. For this clonotype: Its antigen is still unknown.

The CDR3 has 12 amino acids. The germline gives CDR1 SEHNR, CDR2 FQNEAQ (reference sequence). Trimming removed 1 base at V and 13 bases at J, with 10 bases between. The gene calls are TRBV7-9 and TRBJ1-4; D is uncertain. Sequenced input: blood. This receptor was obtained from a woman in her late teens or twenties in good health. The CDR3 here is CASSLGSRRLFF. DNA of the CDR3: TGTGCCAGCAGCTTAGGCAGCAGAAGACTGTTTTTT. Variable domain in full (rest from reference TRBV7-9 and TRBJ1-4): DTGVSQNPRHKITKRGQNVTFRCDPISEHNRLYWYRQTLGQGPEFLTYFQNEAQLEKSRLLSDRFSAERPKGSFSTLEIQRTEQGDSAMYLCASSLGSRRLFFGSGTQLSVL.